This TCR beta chain was sequenced in a study of T cells after posttransplantation cyclophosphamide. Study observations and caveats: Donor CD8+ memory clones often dominated recipient blood repertoires at later times. Tissue-infiltrating T cells from skin or gut overlapped little with blood T cells.

Generated by immunoSEQ multiplex PCR, the TCRdb table keeps only in-frame clones and is missing some. Of about 19,000 clones listed, roughly 90% are singletons. On this clone itself: Antigen: not known.

A marrow graft followed busulfan-fludarabine conditioning, with cyclophosphamide on days +3 and +4. Germline CDR1 KGHSH, CDR2 LQKENI. Trimming left V 0 bases short and J 3 bases short, with 8 bases between. The CDR3 loop spans 14 amino acids. The source material was PBMCs, sampled after allogeneic stem cell transplant with posttransplant cyclophosphamide. V usage is TRBV18 and J usage is TRBJ2-5; D might be TRBD2 (5 bases). The sequence derives from a female patient aged 40-49 years who received an allogeneic stem cell transplant from a related donor, was CMV-positive, and had no GVHD. The graft donor may have given rise to some T cells. CDR3 nucleotides: TGTGCCAGCTCACCACCCAGCGGCGAAGAGACCCAGTACTTC. Protein product: CASSPPSGEETQYF.